This passage covers 10 T cell receptor beta chains from one sample sequenced in a study of OX40 agonist ivuxolimab in advanced cancers. Clones were read by immunoSEQ multiplex PCR, and TCRdb kept only the in-frame ones, dropping some. The sample has 65,000 to 85,000 clones, roughly 92% seen once; the top ten hold about 0.63%. The sequences come from CD4+ or CD8+ T cells sorted from blood, collected in a trial of the OX40 agonist ivuxolimab. These receptor sequences come from an adult with an advanced solid tumor such as melanoma, head and neck, liver or kidney cancer.

The rearrangement uses TRBV30 and TRBJ1-1; unclear D gene. The CDR3 has 13 residues. Per the germline V gene, CDR1 is GTSNPN and CDR2 is SVGIG (reference sequence). V was shortened by 4 bases and J by 2 bases, with 11 bases between the two germline ends. In DNA form, the CDR3 reads TGTGCCTGGACCGGGGAGCCCAACACTGAAGCTTTCTTT. Translation: CAWTGEPNTEAFF. The entire variable domain, with the rest obtained from reference TRBV30 and TRBJ1-1, is as follows: SQTIHQWPATLVQPVGSPLSLECTVEGTSNPNLYWYRQAAGRGLQLLFYSVGIGQISSEVPQNLSASRPQDRQFILSSKKLLLSDSGFYLCAWTGEPNTEAFFGQGTRLTVV.

The chain is built from TRBV12-5 and TRBJ2-5; D uncertain. V dropped 0 bases and J dropped 5 bases, with 7 bases sitting between them. Germline V gene sequence: CDR1 LGHNT, CDR2 FRNRAP. The CDR3 length is 13 residues. CDR3 protein: CASGLVNMETQYF. The CDR3 nucleotides are TGTGCTAGTGGTTTGGTAAACATGGAGACCCAGTACTTC.

V is TRBV2 and J is TRBJ2-3, with TRBD2 as a possible D gene (6 bases). Trimming pared 6 bases from V and 1 base from J, leaving 14 bases between. The CDR3 has 15 residues. In germline, CDR1 is SNHLY, CDR2 FYNNEI. The CDR3 spells CASRILALGTDTQYF. Written as DNA, the CDR3 is TGTGCCAGCAGAATCCTAGCGTTGGGCACAGATACGCAGTATTTT. Drawing the rest from reference TRBV2 and TRBJ2-3, the complete variable domain is EPEVTQTPSHQVTQMGQEVILRCVPISNHLYFYWYRQILGQKVEFLVSFYNNEISEKSEIFDDQFSVERPDGSNFTLKIRSTKLEDSAMYFCASRILALGTDTQYFGPGTRLTVL.

The rearrangement joins TRBV19 to TRBJ2-4; D is perhaps TRBD2 (6 bases). Germline lookup yields CDR1 LNHDA and CDR2 SQIVND (reference sequence). The V and J ends lost 3 bases and 8 bases respectively, with 14 bases between them. The CDR3 runs 14 residues. Here the CDR3 DNA reads TGTGCCAGTAGTATGGGCCAGACGGGGGACATTCAGTACTTC. Its translation: CASSMGQTGDIQYF.

The chain recombines TRBV7-9 with TRBJ1-1, with TRBD1 as a possible D gene (5 bases). Trimming took 2 bases from V and 1 from J, leaving 11 bases between them. The germline gives CDR1 SEHNR, CDR2 FQNEAQ (reference sequence). This CDR3 is 15 amino acids long. Here the CDR3 reads CASSLIGASNTEAFF. The DNA of the CDR3 is TGTGCCAGCAGCTTAATTGGGGCGTCGAACACTGAAGCTTTCTTT.

The V gene is TRBV30, the J gene TRBJ2-7; D is possibly TRBD1 (6 bases). Germline-derived CDR1 and CDR2 are GTSNPN and SVGIG (reference sequence). This CDR3 contains 12 residues. V dropped 4 bases and J dropped 6 bases, with 13 bases sitting between them. CDR3 sequence: CAWKRQGTEQYF. CDR3 DNA: TGTGCCTGGAAAAGGCAGGGGACCGAGCAGTACTTC.

The chain combines TRBV7-2 with TRBJ2-7; the D is unclear. Germline V gene data show CDR1 as SGHTA and CDR2 as FQGNSA. The CDR3 length is 14 residues. V was trimmed by 2 bases and J by 5 bases, leaving 13 bases between them. CDR3 sequence reads: CASSLRSGSDEQYF. CDR3 sequence (DNA): TGTGCCAGCAGCTTAAGGTCTGGGTCGGACGAGCAGTACTTC. The full variable domain, completed using reference TRBV7-2 and TRBJ2-7, is GAGVSQSPSNKVTEKGKDVELRCDPISGHTALYWYRQSLGQGLEFLIYFQGNSAPDKSGLPSDRFSAERTGGSVSTLTIQRTQQEDSAVYLCASSLRSGSDEQYFGPGTRLTVT.

The chain is built from TRBV18 and TRBJ2-1, with D uncertain. This CDR3 region has 12 residues. CDR1 and CDR2 from the germline V gene are KGHSH and LQKENI. V gave up 5 bases and J gave up 5 bases, with 7 bases separating them. CDR3 amino acids: CASSAPDNEQFF. The CDR3 DNA is TGTGCCAGCTCAGCCCCGGACAATGAGCAGTTCTTC.

The chain joins TRBV5-8 to TRBJ1-1; D remains unclear. Trimming stripped 4 bases from V and 3 bases from J, with 10 bases between. This CDR3 contains 13 residues. Germline V gene lookup returns CDR1 SGHTS and CDR2 YDEGEE. The CDR3 spells CASSQERYTEAFF. CDR3 nucleotides: TGTGCCAGCAGCCAGGAGCGTTACACTGAAGCTTTCTTT.

The rearrangement uses TRBV2 and TRBJ2-3; 8 bases are a match to TRBD1. Germline V gene lookup returns CDR1 SNHLY and CDR2 FYNNEI. V dropped 6 bases and J dropped 1; count of bases not matched to a gene: 12. The CDR3 runs 17 residues. This CDR3 is CASSRLPSGQGTDTQYF. CDR3 sequence (DNA): TGTGCCAGCAGCCGACTCCCATCGGGACAGGGCACAGATACGCAGTATTTT.